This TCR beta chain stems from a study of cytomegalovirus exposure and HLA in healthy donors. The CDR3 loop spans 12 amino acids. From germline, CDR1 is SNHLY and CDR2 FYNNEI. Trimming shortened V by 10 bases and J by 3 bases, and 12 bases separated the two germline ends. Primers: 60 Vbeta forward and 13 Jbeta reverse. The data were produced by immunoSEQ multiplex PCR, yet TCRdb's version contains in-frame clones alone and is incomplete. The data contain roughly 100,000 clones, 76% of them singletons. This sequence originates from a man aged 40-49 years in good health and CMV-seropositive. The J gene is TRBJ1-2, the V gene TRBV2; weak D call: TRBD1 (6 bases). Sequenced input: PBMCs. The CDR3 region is CANRQADYGYTF. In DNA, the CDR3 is TGTGCCAACCGACAGGCTGACTATGGCTACACCTTC. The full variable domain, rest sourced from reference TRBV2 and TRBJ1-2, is EPEVTQTPSHQVTQMGQEVILRCVPISNHLYFYWYRQILGQKVEFLVSFYNNEISEKSEIFDDQFSVERPDGSNFTLKIRSTKLEDSAMYFCANRQADYGYTFGSGTRLTVV.